These T cell receptor beta chains were read from a single sample in a study of CD8 T cells in Susac syndrome. TCRdb used MiXCR to reprocess the immunoSEQ multiplex PCR reads, holding one entry per CDR3 protein. The sample consists of around 160,000 distinct CDR3 sequences, roughly 95% of them appearing once. The sequencing input was CD4+ T cells from PBMCs. Source of these receptors: a human donor in good health. CDR3s leave out the opening cysteine and the closing phenylalanine or tryptophan. D genes are given only for firm matches. Size values are once, few and many counts, or a class for expanded clones, and some rows have none.

D gene: .; J gene: TRBJ2-5; clone size: .; V gene: TRBV13; CDR3 protein: ASSLAQDVWGLQETQY
D gene: .; J gene: TRBJ1-2; clone size: .; V gene: TRBV5-1; CDR3 protein: ASSLGGADSRSYT
D gene: .; J gene: TRBJ1-1; clone size: .; V gene: TRBV7-2; CDR3 protein: ASSTRGVTTMNTEAF
D gene: .; J gene: TRBJ1-1; clone size: .; V gene: TRBV11-2; CDR3 protein: ASSTDPNTEAF
D gene: TRBD1; J gene: TRBJ1-5; clone size: .; V gene: TRBV6-1; CDR3 protein: ASSKRQGAYNQPQH
D gene: TRBD2; J gene: TRBJ2-7; clone size: .; V gene: TRBV9; CDR3 protein: ASSVGLADEHEQY
D gene: .; J gene: TRBJ1-1; clone size: .; V gene: TRBV3-1; CDR3 protein: ASSPWVGGITEAF
D gene: TRBD1; J gene: TRBJ1-6; clone size: .; V gene: TRBV7-9; CDR3 protein: ASSLWTGVYNSPLH
D gene: .; J gene: TRBJ1-6; clone size: once; V gene: TRBV2; CDR3 protein: ASSAGVDSPLH
D gene: .; J gene: TRBJ1-2; clone size: .; V gene: TRBV12-3/TRBV12-4; CDR3 protein: ASSTPGVQAT
D gene: .; J gene: TRBJ2-2; clone size: .; V gene: TRBV9; CDR3 protein: ASSSAGTELF
D gene: .; J gene: TRBJ2-5; clone size: .; V gene: TRBV7-2; CDR3 protein: ASSSLVQETQY
D gene: .; J gene: TRBJ2-3; clone size: once; V gene: TRBV14; CDR3 protein: ASSRGTTDTQY
D gene: TRBD1; J gene: TRBJ2-1; clone size: .; V gene: TRBV15; CDR3 protein: ATSRDRAGGWNEQF
D gene: TRBD2; J gene: TRBJ2-3; clone size: .; V gene: TRBV7-2; CDR3 protein: ASSPIGGANTDTQY
D gene: TRBD2; J gene: TRBJ2-4; clone size: .; V gene: TRBV5-1; CDR3 protein: ASSLGASGGLGAKNIQY
D gene: TRBD1; J gene: TRBJ2-7; clone size: .; V gene: TRBV2; CDR3 protein: ASRKDRGQEQY
D gene: .; J gene: TRBJ2-3; clone size: once; V gene: TRBV4-2; CDR3 protein: ASSQGLIGTDTQY
D gene: TRBD1; J gene: TRBJ2-3; clone size: .; V gene: TRBV20-1; CDR3 protein: SARRDRGRGIPNTQY
D gene: .; J gene: TRBJ2-7; clone size: .; V gene: TRBV25-1; CDR3 protein: ASSEMVGYEQY
D gene: .; J gene: TRBJ2-1; clone size: few; V gene: TRBV12-3/TRBV12-4; CDR3 protein: ASSSGSSYNEQF
D gene: .; J gene: TRBJ1-1; clone size: .; V gene: TRBV11-1; CDR3 protein: ASSSHRGRTEAF
D gene: TRBD1; J gene: TRBJ2-1; clone size: .; V gene: TRBV3-1; CDR3 protein: ASSQDLAGQGAYNEQF
D gene: TRBD2; J gene: TRBJ2-3; clone size: once; V gene: TRBV20-1; CDR3 protein: SASLAGGTDTQY
D gene: TRBD2; J gene: TRBJ2-1; clone size: once; V gene: TRBV12-3/TRBV12-4; CDR3 protein: ASSTLAGAYNEQF
D gene: .; J gene: TRBJ2-3; clone size: .; V gene: TRBV29-1; CDR3 protein: SVAQGSTDTQY
D gene: .; J gene: TRBJ1-2; clone size: .; V gene: TRBV2; CDR3 protein: ASSEEYGYT
D gene: TRBD1; J gene: TRBJ2-5; clone size: .; V gene: TRBV7-2; CDR3 protein: ASSFSGQGAQETQY
D gene: TRBD1; J gene: TRBJ1-1; clone size: .; V gene: TRBV6-1; CDR3 protein: ASFNYRGPKVNTEAF
D gene: TRBD1; J gene: TRBJ2-7; clone size: .; V gene: TRBV5-1; CDR3 protein: ASSLGEGGFYEQY
D gene: .; J gene: TRBJ1-2; clone size: .; V gene: TRBV3-1; CDR3 protein: ASSQGGGSYGYT
D gene: .; J gene: TRBJ1-4; clone size: .; V gene: TRBV6-1; CDR3 protein: ASSVMKGRTNEKLF
D gene: .; J gene: TRBJ2-7; clone size: .; V gene: TRBV5-1; CDR3 protein: ASSLPGSPYEQY
D gene: .; J gene: TRBJ2-5; clone size: .; V gene: TRBV15; CDR3 protein: ATRRGAGETQY
D gene: TRBD2; J gene: TRBJ2-3; clone size: .; V gene: TRBV13; CDR3 protein: ASRLAGADTQY
D gene: .; J gene: TRBJ2-2; clone size: .; V gene: TRBV9; CDR3 protein: ASRGITGELF
D gene: TRBD1; J gene: TRBJ2-3; clone size: .; V gene: TRBV7-9; CDR3 protein: ASRWTGHTDTQY
D gene: .; J gene: TRBJ1-5; clone size: .; V gene: TRBV3-1; CDR3 protein: ASSQAAAGTNQPQH
D gene: TRBD1; J gene: TRBJ1-1; clone size: once; V gene: TRBV6-5; CDR3 protein: ASKPGQMNTEAF
D gene: .; J gene: TRBJ1-3; clone size: once; V gene: TRBV20-1; CDR3 protein: APLEPAGNTIY
D gene: .; J gene: TRBJ1-6; clone size: .; V gene: TRBV30; CDR3 protein: AWSVSGDSPLH
D gene: TRBD1; J gene: TRBJ1-6; clone size: .; V gene: TRBV5-1; CDR3 protein: ASSLGTGTLSPLH
D gene: TRBD1; J gene: TRBJ1-1; clone size: .; V gene: TRBV3-1; CDR3 protein: ASSLGGQGGTEAF
D gene: .; J gene: TRBJ1-5; clone size: .; V gene: TRBV7-2; CDR3 protein: ASSLAPGLSNQPQH
D gene: .; J gene: TRBJ1-1; clone size: .; V gene: TRBV20-1; CDR3 protein: SASLGGLNTEAF
D gene: TRBD1; J gene: TRBJ1-5; clone size: .; V gene: TRBV7-9; CDR3 protein: ASSLAEGAVQPQH
D gene: TRBD1; J gene: TRBJ2-2; clone size: once; V gene: TRBV7-2; CDR3 protein: ASSLGTGVPGELF
D gene: .; J gene: TRBJ1-3; clone size: .; V gene: TRBV29-1; CDR3 protein: SVEDFSGNTIY
D gene: TRBD1; J gene: TRBJ1-5; clone size: .; V gene: TRBV29-1; CDR3 protein: SVLPGQGQPQH
D gene: .; J gene: TRBJ1-3; clone size: .; V gene: TRBV5-1; CDR3 protein: ASSLDTEGNTIY
D gene: .; J gene: TRBJ1-2; clone size: .; V gene: TRBV12-3/TRBV12-4; CDR3 protein: ASSVREGRYGYT
D gene: .; J gene: TRBJ2-6; clone size: .; V gene: TRBV5-8; CDR3 protein: ASFAVSGANVLT
D gene: TRBD1; J gene: TRBJ2-7; clone size: .; V gene: TRBV6-1; CDR3 protein: ASTGQGRPSN